This T cell receptor beta chain is drawn from a study of T-cell reconstitution after alpha-beta-depleted transplantation in children. As concerns this clonotype: Its antigen remains unidentified.

For TCRbeta, the library was prepared with unique molecular identifiers. TCRdb re-derived calls from the PCR reads in MiXCR, one entry per CDR3 protein. The sample comprises 440,000 or so distinct CDR3 sequences, over 40% of which are singletons, and roughly a quarter rests with the top ten. Broader study findings: Some patients' high day-60 TCRbeta diversity was traced to surviving recipient T cells and thymic progenitors. Several hundred expanded graft clones reportedly were the source of alpha-beta T cells about two months after transplant. Newly produced T cells mostly accounted for T-cell counts and diversity one year post-transplant.

V dropped 7 bases and J dropped 2 bases, with 17 bases sitting between them. The CDR3 spans 14 residues. Germline loops: CDR1 DFQATT, CDR2 SNEGSKA (reference sequence). This chain links TRBV20-1 with TRBJ2-5, with D perhaps matching TRBD2 (6 bases). Sequenced here: PBMCs, sampled before TCRalphabeta/CD19-depleted stem cell transplant. The sequence came from a girl aged 2 to 10 with aplastic anemia, due to receive a stem cell transplant. The CDR3 loop reads CSGNRRRGQETQYF. The CDR3 DNA sequence: TGCAGTGGTAATAGACGGCGGGGTCAAGAGACCCAGTACTTC.